The entry that follows covers one T cell receptor (beta chain) sequence. No antigen is known for it. The data were produced by immunoSEQ multiplex PCR, yet TCRdb's version contains in-frame clones alone and is incomplete. Among 60,000 to 75,000 clones, 85% to 95% were seen once, and the ten largest hold around 1.5%. The CDR3 consists of 17 residues. V gave up 0 bases and J gave up 3 bases, with 15 bases separating them. CDR1 and CDR2 from the germline V gene are SGHNT and YYREEE (reference sequence). This record comes from a study of T cell clonotyping in hematopoietic cell transplantation. Regarding the study as a whole: Pathologically expanded recipient clonotypes increased progressively from day 30 to day 180 as diversity fell.

This clonotype was obtained from a man aged 50-60 years in good health. Some clones in this sample may be carry-over from other donors' samples. The sample taken for sequencing was peripheral blood mononuclear cells. This chain connects TRBV5-4 to TRBJ1-4; unclear D gene. The CDR3 is CASSLGRKGDSNEKLFF. The CDR3 nucleotides are TGTGCCAGCAGCTTGGGGCGAAAGGGCGACTCTAATGAAAAACTGTTTTTT.